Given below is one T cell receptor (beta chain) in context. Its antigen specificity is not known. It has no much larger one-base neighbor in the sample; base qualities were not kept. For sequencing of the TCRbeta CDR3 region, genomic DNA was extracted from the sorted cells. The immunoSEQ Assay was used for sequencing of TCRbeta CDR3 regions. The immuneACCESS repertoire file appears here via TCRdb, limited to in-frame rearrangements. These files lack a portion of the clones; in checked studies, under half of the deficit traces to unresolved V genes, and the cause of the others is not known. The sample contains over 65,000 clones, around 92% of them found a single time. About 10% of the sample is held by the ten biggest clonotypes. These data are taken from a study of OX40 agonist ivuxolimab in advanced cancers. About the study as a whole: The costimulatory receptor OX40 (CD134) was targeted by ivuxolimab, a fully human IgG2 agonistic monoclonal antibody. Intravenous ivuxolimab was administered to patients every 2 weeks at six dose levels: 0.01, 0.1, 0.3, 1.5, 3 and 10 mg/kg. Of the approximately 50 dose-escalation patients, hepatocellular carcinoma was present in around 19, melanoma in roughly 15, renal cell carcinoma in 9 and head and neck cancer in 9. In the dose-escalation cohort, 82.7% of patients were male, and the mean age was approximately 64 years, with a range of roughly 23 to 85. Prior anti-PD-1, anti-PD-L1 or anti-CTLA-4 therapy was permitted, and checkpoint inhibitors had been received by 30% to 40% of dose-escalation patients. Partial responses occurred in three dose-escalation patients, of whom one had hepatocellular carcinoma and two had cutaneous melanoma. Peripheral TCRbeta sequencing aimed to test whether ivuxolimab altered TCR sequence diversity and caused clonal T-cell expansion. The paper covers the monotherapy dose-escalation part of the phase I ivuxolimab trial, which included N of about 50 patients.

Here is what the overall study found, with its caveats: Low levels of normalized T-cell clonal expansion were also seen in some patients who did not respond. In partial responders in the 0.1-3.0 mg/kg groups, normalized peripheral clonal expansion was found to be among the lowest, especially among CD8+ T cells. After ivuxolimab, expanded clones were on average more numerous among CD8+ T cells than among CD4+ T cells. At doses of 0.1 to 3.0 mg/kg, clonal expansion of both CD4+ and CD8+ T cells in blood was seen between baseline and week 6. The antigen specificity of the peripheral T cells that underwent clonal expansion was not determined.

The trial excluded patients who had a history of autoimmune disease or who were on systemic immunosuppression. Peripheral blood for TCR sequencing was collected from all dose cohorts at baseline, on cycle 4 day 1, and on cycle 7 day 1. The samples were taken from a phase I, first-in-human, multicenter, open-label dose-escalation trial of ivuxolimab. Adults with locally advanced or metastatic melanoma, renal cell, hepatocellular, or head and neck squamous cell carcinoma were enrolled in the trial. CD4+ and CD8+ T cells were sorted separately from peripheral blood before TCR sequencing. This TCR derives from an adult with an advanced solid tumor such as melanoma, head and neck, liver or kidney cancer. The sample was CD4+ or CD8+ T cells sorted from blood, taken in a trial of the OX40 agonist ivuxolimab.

The CDR3 loop reads CASSQGTGSSYEQYF. Here is the DNA: TGCGCCAGCAGCCAAGGGACAGGGAGCTCCTACGAGCAGTACTTC. Recombination linked TRBV4-3 to TRBJ2-7, with 8 middle bases fitting TRBD1. V trim: 1 base; J trim: 0 bases; unmatched bases: 2. The CDR3 covers 15 residues, taking in both the cysteine and the phenylalanine. Of the read, only the CDR3 DNA is kept; its 45 bases are in frame from base 1. Sequences LGHNA (CDR1) and YSLEER (CDR2) are obtained from the germline V gene.